Listed below are T cell receptor beta chains from one sample, sequenced in a study of metastatic and nonmetastatic thyroid tumors. TCRdb recomputed clones from the PCR reads via MiXCR. There are approximately 9,600 clones in the sample; approximately 32% occur only once, and around 5% lies in the top ten. Sequencing was performed on tumor tissue. The receptor set was obtained from a female donor with papillary thyroid cancer or a benign thyroid nodule (not recorded which). Some clones in this sample may be carry-over from other donors' samples. The CDR3 runs from the conserved cysteine through the conserved F or W. D genes are given only for firm matches. Size values are once, few and many counts, or a class for expanded clones, and some rows have none.

clone size: few; D gene: .; V gene: TRBV30; J gene: TRBJ1-3; CDR3 protein: CAWSGTASGNTIYF; CDR3 DNA: TGTGCCTGGAGTGGGACAGCCTCTGGAAACACCATATATTTT
clone size: .; D gene: .; V gene: TRBV11-2; J gene: TRBJ2-7; CDR3 protein: CASSRRGGSWDEQYF; CDR3 DNA: TGTGCCAGCAGCCGCCGAGGGGGGAGTTGGGACGAGCAGTACTTC
clone size: .; D gene: TRBD2; V gene: TRBV20-1; J gene: TRBJ2-1; CDR3 protein: CSAAARLAGGNEQFF; CDR3 DNA: TGCAGTGCTGCTGCCCGACTAGCGGGAGGCAATGAGCAGTTCTTC
clone size: medium-sized; D gene: TRBD2; V gene: TRBV20-1; J gene: TRBJ2-7; CDR3 protein: CSARDKTSGSHEQYF; CDR3 DNA: TGCAGTGCTAGAGATAAGACTAGCGGGAGCCACGAGCAGTACTTC
clone size: few; D gene: .; V gene: TRBV6-1; J gene: TRBJ2-3; CDR3 protein: CASGHQDTQYF; CDR3 DNA: TGTGCCAGCGGTCACCAGGATACGCAGTATTTT
clone size: few; D gene: TRBD1; V gene: TRBV19; J gene: TRBJ2-7; CDR3 protein: CASRTTGTGPYEQYF; CDR3 DNA: TGTGCCAGTAGAACGACCGGGACAGGCCCTTACGAGCAGTACTTC
clone size: .; D gene: .; V gene: TRBV20-1; J gene: TRBJ2-1; CDR3 protein: CSARGLPTASSYNEQFF; CDR3 DNA: TGCAGTGCTAGAGGTTTACCAACCGCCAGCTCCTACAATGAGCAGTTCTTC
clone size: .; D gene: TRBD1; V gene: TRBV6-1; J gene: TRBJ2-1; CDR3 protein: CASSSRTGPYNGQFF; CDR3 DNA: TGTGCCAGCAGTTCACGGACAGGTCCCTACAATGGGCAGTTCTTC
clone size: .; D gene: .; V gene: TRBV28; J gene: TRBJ2-5; CDR3 protein: CASSWAVGTVLNKENQYF; CDR3 DNA: TGTGCCAGCAGTTGGGCAGTAGGTACAGTCCTTAACAAAGAGAACCAGTACTTC
clone size: medium-sized; D gene: .; V gene: TRBV20-1; J gene: TRBJ2-5; CDR3 protein: CSASSHAQQETQYF; CDR3 DNA: TGCAGTGCTAGTTCTCACGCCCAACAAGAGACCCAGTACTTC
clone size: .; D gene: TRBD1; V gene: TRBV28; J gene: TRBJ1-6; CDR3 protein: CASSFPPRTGGNSPLHF; CDR3 DNA: TGTGCCAGCAGCTTTCCCCCCAGGACAGGGGGTAATTCACCCCTCCACTTT
clone size: .; D gene: .; V gene: TRBV30; J gene: TRBJ1-1; CDR3 protein: CAWTLDSYTEAFF; CDR3 DNA: TGTGCCTGGACCCTAGACAGCTACACTGAAGCTTTCTTT
clone size: few; D gene: .; V gene: TRBV28; J gene: TRBJ1-1; CDR3 protein: CASSQQMNTEAFF; CDR3 DNA: TGTGCCAGCAGCCAACAGATGAACACTGAAGCTTTCTTT
clone size: .; D gene: .; V gene: TRBV28; J gene: TRBJ1-3; CDR3 protein: CASIPLNRVSGNTIYF; CDR3 DNA: TGTGCCAGCATCCCGCTGAACAGGGTCTCTGGAAACACCATATATTTT
clone size: .; D gene: .; V gene: TRBV13; J gene: TRBJ1-1; CDR3 protein: CASSLTKGRVNTEAFF; CDR3 DNA: TGTGCCAGCAGCCTGACCAAGGGGAGGGTCAACACTGAAGCTTTCTTT
clone size: .; D gene: .; V gene: TRBV28; J gene: TRBJ2-3; CDR3 protein: CASSFRGPDTQYF; CDR3 DNA: TGTGCCAGCAGTTTTCGCGGCCCAGATACGCAGTATTTT
clone size: .; D gene: .; V gene: TRBV7-2; J gene: TRBJ1-6; CDR3 protein: CASSLEGTTNSPLHF; CDR3 DNA: TGTGCCAGCAGCTTAGAAGGAACTACTAATTCACCCCTCCACTTT
clone size: .; D gene: .; V gene: TRBV30; J gene: TRBJ2-7; CDR3 protein: CAWRQGGYSYEQYF; CDR3 DNA: TGTGCCTGGAGACAGGGAGGTTACTCCTACGAGCAGTACTTC
clone size: few; D gene: .; V gene: TRBV6-1; J gene: TRBJ1-3; CDR3 protein: CASSPTGRSGNTIYF; CDR3 DNA: TGTGCCAGCAGTCCGACTGGGAGGTCTGGAAACACCATATATTTT
clone size: medium-sized; D gene: TRBD1; V gene: TRBV28; J gene: TRBJ1-1; CDR3 protein: CASSRDRGGNTEAFF; CDR3 DNA: TGTGCCAGCAGCCGGGACAGGGGCGGGAACACTGAAGCTTTCTTT
clone size: few; D gene: .; V gene: TRBV27; J gene: TRBJ1-6; CDR3 protein: CASSLLGQNNSPLHF; CDR3 DNA: TGTGCCAGCAGTTTATTAGGACAGAATAATTCACCCCTCCACTTT
clone size: few; D gene: .; V gene: TRBV12-3/TRBV12-4; J gene: TRBJ1-1; CDR3 protein: CASSLWRYTEAFF; CDR3 DNA: TGTGCCAGCAGTTTATGGCGTTACACTGAAGCTTTCTTT
clone size: few; D gene: .; V gene: TRBV27; J gene: TRBJ2-5; CDR3 protein: CASRTTQGSGTQYF; CDR3 DNA: TGTGCCAGCAGAACGACGCAGGGATCGGGGACCCAGTACTTC
clone size: medium-sized; D gene: .; V gene: TRBV20-1; J gene: TRBJ1-2; CDR3 protein: CSAINRGTGYGYTF; CDR3 DNA: TGCAGTGCTATTAACCGGGGCACAGGCTATGGCTACACCTTC
clone size: few; D gene: TRBD1; V gene: TRBV6-2/TRBV6-3; J gene: TRBJ2-2; CDR3 protein: CASKTGINTGELFF; CDR3 DNA: TGTGCCAGCAAGACAGGGATTAACACCGGGGAGCTGTTTTTT
clone size: many; D gene: .; V gene: TRBV4-3; J gene: TRBJ2-5; CDR3 protein: CASSQLTGSSWETQYF; CDR3 DNA: TGCGCCAGCAGCCAATTAACCGGGAGCTCTTGGGAGACCCAGTACTTC
clone size: .; D gene: .; V gene: TRBV4-3; J gene: TRBJ1-4; CDR3 protein: CASSQDLGDGNEKLFF; CDR3 DNA: TGCGCCAGCAGCCAAGATTTAGGGGACGGGAATGAAAAACTGTTTTTT
clone size: .; D gene: .; V gene: TRBV20-1; J gene: TRBJ2-7; CDR3 protein: CSAPPRDTYYEQYF; CDR3 DNA: TGCAGTGCGCCCCCCCGGGACACGTACTACGAGCAGTACTTC
clone size: .; D gene: .; V gene: TRBV19; J gene: TRBJ1-1; CDR3 protein: CASSIQGWDTEAFF; CDR3 DNA: TGTGCCAGTAGTATACAGGGGTGGGACACTGAAGCTTTCTTT
clone size: few; D gene: .; V gene: TRBV28; J gene: TRBJ1-6; CDR3 protein: CASSSFWDIRGRSPLHF; CDR3 DNA: TGTGCAAGCAGTTCCTTCTGGGACATCCGAGGGCGTTCACCCCTCCACTTT
clone size: .; D gene: .; V gene: TRBV11-2; J gene: TRBJ1-1; CDR3 protein: CASSLYRQALSEGITEAFF; CDR3 DNA: TGTGCCAGCAGCCTCTATCGACAGGCCCTCTCAGAGGGTATCACTGAAGCTTTCTTT